One sample yielded the 12 T cell receptor beta chains listed below, sequenced in a study of beta chain features in type 1 diabetes. General study findings and limits: TCRB CDR3s were moderately but significantly shorter in Type 1 diabetes patients in all four CD4+ subsets.

The isolated RNA, all of it, was reverse transcribed, so expressed TCRB transcripts were what got sequenced. Profiled with immunoSEQ multiplex PCR; TCRdb holds only in-frame clones, not every one. Among around 340,000 clones listed, approximately 9.7% were seen once. Their recognized antigens are unknown. The material sequenced was central memory CD4+ T cells from blood. The receptors here all came from a man between 25 and 39 years old with type 1 diabetes.

This clone has only a few counts. V gene TRBV5-1 combines with J gene TRBJ2-3; D tentatively reads TRBD1 or TRBD2 (6 bases each). The V gene's germline CDR1 is SGHRS and CDR2 YFSETQ. The CDR3 runs 15 residues. V was shortened by 0 bases and J by 5 bases, with 13 bases between the two germline ends. The CDR3 nucleotides are TGCGCCAGCAGCTTGGCCGGGGGCCCGGGAGATACGCAGTATTTT. This sequence encodes CASSLAGGPGDTQYF.

The J gene is TRBJ2-7, the V gene TRBV28, with D possibly TRBD2 on 5 matching bases. This CDR3 comprises 14 residues. Germline V gives CDR1 MDHEN, CDR2 SYDVKM. The ends were cut back, 4 bases at V and 4 bases at J, with 14 bases in the middle. DNA of the CDR3: TGTGCCAGCAGTTCCCAGTTCGGAGGTTACGAGCAGTACTTC. Translated: CASSSQFGGYEQYF.

This clone has just a few counts. The chain uses TRBV6-6 and TRBJ1-1; D is unclear. V shed 7 bases and J shed 4 bases, with 7 bases lying between them. The CDR3 is made up of 11 amino acids. Germline CDR1 and CDR2: MNHNY and SVGAGI (reference sequence). For the CDR3, the DNA is TGTGCCAGCACCGGAGGCACTGAAGCTTTCTTT. It yields the protein CASTGGTEAFF.

This clone was detected a few times. Given the absence of the conserved phenylalanine or tryptophan at the CDR3 end, a read error is likely. It is unclear where the CDR3 begins or ends on the DNA, so no DNA is shown, and the CDR3 is as TCRdb lists it. This rearrangement joins TRBV29-1 to TRBJ2-7; TRBD2 reflects the table's D call only, with no check against the DNA. The CDR3 length is 13 residues, termini included. The V gene's germline CDR1 is SQVTM and CDR2 ANQGSEA. The CDR3 region is CSVVISMGSASLM.

The chain has TRBV7-2 and TRBJ2-3, with TRBD1 matching over 9 bases. V was clipped by 5 bases and J by 2 bases; unmatched bases: 5. There are 15 residues in the CDR3. Germline V gives CDR1 SGHTA, CDR2 FQGNSA. CDR3 coding DNA: TGTGCCAGCAGCCCCGGGACAGGGTACACAGATACGCAGTATTTT. Encoded protein: CASSPGTGYTDTQYF.

This clone was seen a handful of times. Here the CDR3 reads CASSPLQGRSGAGELFF. Written as DNA, the CDR3 is TGTGCCAGCTCACCCCTACAGGGTAGATCGGGCGCCGGGGAGCTGTTTTTT. The rearrangement uses TRBV18 and TRBJ2-2, with a tentative D call TRBD1 (6 bases). The germline V and J ends were trimmed by 3 bases and 6 bases, with 20 bases remaining between them. CDR1 KGHSH and CDR2 LQKENI come from the germline V gene. This CDR3 is 17 amino acids long.

The V call is TRBV19, the J call TRBJ2-7, with 7 positions matching TRBD2. CDR1 and CDR2 (germline): LNHDA, SQIVND (reference sequence). Losses at the gene ends were 7 bases for V and 2 bases for J; bases not matched to a gene: 11. The CDR3 covers 15 residues. CDR3 sequence (DNA): TGTGCCAGTACCCTGAGGGAGGGCGAGACCTACGAGCAGTACTTC. Its translation: CASTLREGETYEQYF.

This clone was found a few times. CDR3 amino acids: CSVGRQGNTEAFF. The CDR3 DNA follows: TGCAGCGTTGGCCGACAGGGGAACACTGAAGCTTTCTTT. This rearrangement joins TRBV29-1 to TRBJ1-1; 7 bases are a match to TRBD1. Germline V gene sequence: CDR1 SQVTM, CDR2 ANQGSEA. This CDR3 is built from 13 residues. Unmatched junction bases numbered 3, after V lost 4 bases and J lost 1 base.

This clone was picked up a small number of times. Here the CDR3 reads CASSLGLYTDTQYF. CDR3 coding DNA: TGTGCCAGCAGCCTGGGTCTGTATACAGATACGCAGTATTTT. This rearrangement joins TRBV7-9 to TRBJ2-3; D unresolved. Germline loops: CDR1 SEHNR, CDR2 FQNEAQ (reference sequence). V was trimmed by 5 bases and J by 3 bases, leaving 12 bases between them. The CDR3 has 14 amino acids. Variable domain in full (rest from reference TRBV7-9 and TRBJ2-3): DTGVSQNPRHKITKRGQNVTFRCDPISEHNRLYWYRQTLGQGPEFLTYFQNEAQLEKSRLLSDRFSAERPKGSFSTLEIQRTEQGDSAMYLCASSLGLYTDTQYFGPGTRLTVL.

This clone was found a few times. The chain joins TRBV14 to TRBJ1-6; maybe TRBD1 (5 bases). CDR3 length equals 15 residues. Germline lookup yields CDR1 SGHDN and CDR2 FVKESK. Trimming took 4 bases from V and 9 from J, leaving 16 bases between them. For the CDR3, the DNA is TGTGCCAGCAGCCTCGGGGCAGGGTGGGGTTCACCCCTCCACTTT. Translation gives CASSLGAGWGSPLHF.

This clone showed up many times. The CDR3 DNA follows: TGTGCCACCAGCAAAGGACAGGGGTCGAACACCGGGGAGCTGTTTTTT. Residues: CATSKGQGSNTGELFF. This sequence joins TRBV15 and TRBJ2-2; TRBD1 agrees at 9 bases. Trimming removed 4 bases from V and 0 bases from J; junction bases left unmatched: 3. The CDR3 loop spans 16 amino acids. The germline V gene encodes CDR1 LNHNV and CDR2 YYDKDF (reference sequence).

There are many counts of this clone. The chain joins TRBV4-3 to TRBJ1-2; no clear D. Trimming pared 6 bases from V and 8 bases from J, leaving 16 bases between. The V gene's germline CDR1 is LGHNA and CDR2 YSLEER. The CDR3 is made up of 13 amino acids. The CDR3 loop is CASSHSLSRGYTF. DNA for the CDR3: TGCGCCAGCAGTCACAGTCTCTCCCGAGGCTACACCTTC.